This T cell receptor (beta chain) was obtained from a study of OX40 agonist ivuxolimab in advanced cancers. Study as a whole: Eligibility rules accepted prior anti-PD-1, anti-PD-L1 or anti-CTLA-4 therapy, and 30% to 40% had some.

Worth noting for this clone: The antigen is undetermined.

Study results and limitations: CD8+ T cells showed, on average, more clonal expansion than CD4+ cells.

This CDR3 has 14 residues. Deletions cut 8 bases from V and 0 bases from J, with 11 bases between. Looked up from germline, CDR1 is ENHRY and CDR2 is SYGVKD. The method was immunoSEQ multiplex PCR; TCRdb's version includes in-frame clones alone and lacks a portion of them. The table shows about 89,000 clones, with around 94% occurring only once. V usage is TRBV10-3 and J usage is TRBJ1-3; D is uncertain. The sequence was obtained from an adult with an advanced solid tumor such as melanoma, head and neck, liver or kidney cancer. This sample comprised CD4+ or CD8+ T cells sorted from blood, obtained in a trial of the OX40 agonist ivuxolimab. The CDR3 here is CAIGGAFSGNTIYF. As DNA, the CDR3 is TGTGCCATCGGTGGCGCTTTCTCTGGAAACACCATATATTTT.